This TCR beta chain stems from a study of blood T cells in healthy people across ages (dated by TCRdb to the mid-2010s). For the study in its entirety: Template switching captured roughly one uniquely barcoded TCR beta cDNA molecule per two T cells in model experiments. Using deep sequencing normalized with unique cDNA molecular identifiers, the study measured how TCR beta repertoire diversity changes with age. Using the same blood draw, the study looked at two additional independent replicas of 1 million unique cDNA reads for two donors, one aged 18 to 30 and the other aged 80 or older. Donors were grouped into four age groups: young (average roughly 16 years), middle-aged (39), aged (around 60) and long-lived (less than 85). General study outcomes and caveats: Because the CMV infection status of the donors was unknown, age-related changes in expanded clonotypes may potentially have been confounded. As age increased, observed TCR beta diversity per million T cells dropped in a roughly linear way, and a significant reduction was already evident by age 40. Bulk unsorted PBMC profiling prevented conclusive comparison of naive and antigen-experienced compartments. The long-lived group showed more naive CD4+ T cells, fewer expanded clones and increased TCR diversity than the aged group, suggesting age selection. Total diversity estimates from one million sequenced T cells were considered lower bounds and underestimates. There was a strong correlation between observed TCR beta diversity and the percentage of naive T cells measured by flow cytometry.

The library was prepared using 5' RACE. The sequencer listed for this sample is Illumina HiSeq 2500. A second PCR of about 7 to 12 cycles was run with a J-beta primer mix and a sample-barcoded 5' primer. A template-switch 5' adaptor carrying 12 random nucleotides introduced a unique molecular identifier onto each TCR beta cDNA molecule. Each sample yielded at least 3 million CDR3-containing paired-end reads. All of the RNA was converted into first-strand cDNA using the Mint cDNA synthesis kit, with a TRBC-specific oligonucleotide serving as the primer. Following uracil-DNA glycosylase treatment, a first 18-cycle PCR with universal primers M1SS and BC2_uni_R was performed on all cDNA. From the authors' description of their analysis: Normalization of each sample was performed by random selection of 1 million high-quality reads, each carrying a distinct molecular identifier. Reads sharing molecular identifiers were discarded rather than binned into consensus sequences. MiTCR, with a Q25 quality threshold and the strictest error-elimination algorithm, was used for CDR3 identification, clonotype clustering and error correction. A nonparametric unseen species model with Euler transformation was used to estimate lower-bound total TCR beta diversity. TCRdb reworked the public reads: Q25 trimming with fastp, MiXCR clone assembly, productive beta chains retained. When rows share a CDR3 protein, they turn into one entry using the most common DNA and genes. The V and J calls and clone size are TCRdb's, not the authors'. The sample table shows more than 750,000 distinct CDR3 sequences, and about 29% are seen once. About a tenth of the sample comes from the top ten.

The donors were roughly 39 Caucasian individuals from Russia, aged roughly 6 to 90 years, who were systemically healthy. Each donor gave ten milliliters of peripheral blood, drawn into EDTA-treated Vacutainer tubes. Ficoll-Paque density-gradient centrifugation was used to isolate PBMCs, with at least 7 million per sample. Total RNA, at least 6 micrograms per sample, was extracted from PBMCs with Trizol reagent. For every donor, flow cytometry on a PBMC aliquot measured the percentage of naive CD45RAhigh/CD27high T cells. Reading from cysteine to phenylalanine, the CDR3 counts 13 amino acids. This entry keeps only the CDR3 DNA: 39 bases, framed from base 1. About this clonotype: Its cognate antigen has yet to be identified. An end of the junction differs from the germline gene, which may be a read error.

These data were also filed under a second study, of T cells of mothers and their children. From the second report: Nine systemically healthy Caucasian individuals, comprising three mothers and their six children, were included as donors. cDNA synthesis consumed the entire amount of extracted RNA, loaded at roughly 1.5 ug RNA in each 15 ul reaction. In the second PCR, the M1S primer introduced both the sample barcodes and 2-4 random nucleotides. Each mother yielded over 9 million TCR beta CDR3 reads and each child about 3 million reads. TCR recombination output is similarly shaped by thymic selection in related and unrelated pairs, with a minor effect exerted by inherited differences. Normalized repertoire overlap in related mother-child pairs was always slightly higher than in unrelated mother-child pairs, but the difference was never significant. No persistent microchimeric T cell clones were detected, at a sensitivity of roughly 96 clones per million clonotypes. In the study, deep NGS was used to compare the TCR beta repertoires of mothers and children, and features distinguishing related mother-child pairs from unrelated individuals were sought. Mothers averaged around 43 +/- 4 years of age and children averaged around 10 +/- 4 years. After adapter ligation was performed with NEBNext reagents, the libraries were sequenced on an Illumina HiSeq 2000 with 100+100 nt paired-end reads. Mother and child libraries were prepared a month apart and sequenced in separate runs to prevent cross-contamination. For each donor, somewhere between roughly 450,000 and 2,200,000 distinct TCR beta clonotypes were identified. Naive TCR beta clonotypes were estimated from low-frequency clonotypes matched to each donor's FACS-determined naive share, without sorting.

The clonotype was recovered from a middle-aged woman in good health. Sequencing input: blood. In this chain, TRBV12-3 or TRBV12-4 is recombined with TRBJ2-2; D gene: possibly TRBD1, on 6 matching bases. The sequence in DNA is TGTGCCAGCGGGACACTGACCACCGGGGAGCGGTTTTTT. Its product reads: CASGTLTTGERFF.